This TCR beta chain was captured in a study of response to subunit inactivated influenza vaccine. Study-wide points: T cells newly recruited by each seasonal influenza vaccination are few, the authors suggested.

TCRdb reprocessed the RT-PCR reads with MiXCR, giving one entry per CDR3 protein. The sample has approximately 700,000 distinct CDR3 sequences, more than 15% seen once. In regard to this clonotype: Its specificity is unknown.

This CDR3 has 18 residues. CDR1 is LGHNA, CDR2 YNFKEQ, per germline. V shed 0 bases and J 2 bases; nucleotides not matched to a gene: 6. The sequence came from a man between 45 and 60 years old who received an inactivated influenza vaccine. The starting material was PBMCs from blood, obtained 11 to 12 days after vaccination. The V call is TRBV4-2, the J call TRBJ2-3, with 12 bases lining up with TRBD2. DNA for the CDR3: TGTGCCAGCAGCCAAGATATACTAGCGGGGGGTTTCACAGATACGCAGTATTTT. It codes for CASSQDILAGGFTDTQYF.